The 26 T cell receptor beta chains in this list originate from one sample, sequenced in a study of T cell changes during pregnancy in multiple sclerosis. TCRdb's table, derived via immunoSEQ multiplex PCR, lists solely in-frame clones and lacks some. The sample includes about 71,000 clones, roughly nine tenths of them seen just once. The material sequenced was CD8+ T cells from peripheral blood mononuclear cells, taken before pregnancy. These receptor sequences come from a female donor with multiple sclerosis, enrolled in a pregnancy study.

This chain joins TRBV10-2 and TRBJ2-7, with unresolved D. V was shortened by 3 bases and J by 3 bases, with 9 bases between the two germline ends. The CDR3 is made up of 13 amino acids. Per the germline V gene, CDR1 is WSHSY and CDR2 is SAAADI. The CDR3 nucleotides read TGCGCCAGCAGTGATGCGGTCTACTACGAGCAGTACTTC. Amino acids: CASSDAVYYEQYF.

This clone was seen once. This chain links TRBV27 with TRBJ2-7; 9 bases are shared with TRBD1. V trimming: 6 bases; J trimming: 2 bases; junction bases outside the gene matches: 5. The CDR3 contains 14 residues. CDR1 MNHEY and CDR2 SMNVEV come from the germline V gene (reference sequence). Written as DNA, the CDR3 is TGTGCCAGCAGGATAACAGGGGGCGCCTACGAGCAGTACTTC. Residues: CASRITGGAYEQYF.

V and J are TRBV11-2 and TRBJ2-5; 9 bases are shared with TRBD2. Germline CDR1 is SGHAT and CDR2 is FQNNGV. There are 14 residues in the CDR3. V trimming: 6 bases; J trimming: 3 bases; junction bases outside the gene matches: 5. CDR3 DNA: TGTGCCAGCAGTTCTATAGCGGGGGAAGAGACCCAGTACTTC. Protein sequence: CASSSIAGEETQYF.

The V gene is TRBV27, the J gene TRBJ1-1; 9 bases align to TRBD1. There are 15 residues in the CDR3. V was clipped by 8 bases and J by 6 bases; unmatched bases: 13. Germline V gene lookup returns CDR1 MNHEY and CDR2 SMNVEV (reference sequence). Here the CDR3 DNA reads TGTGCCAGCCATTCTCCGGGACAGGGTAGGGCTGAAGCTTTCTTT. It translates to CASHSPGQGRAEAFF.

In its sample, this clone was seen once. This chain links TRBV29-1 with TRBJ2-1, with D possibly matching TRBD1 (5 bases). Trimming cost V 3 bases and J 8 bases, with 14 bases left between them. Per germline, CDR1 SQVTM and CDR2 ANQGSEA. The CDR3 loop spans 13 amino acids. This chain's CDR3 is CSVDPRVFDEQFF. The CDR3 nucleotides are TGCAGCGTTGACCCCAGGGTTTTCGATGAGCAGTTCTTC.

The V call is TRBV2, the J call TRBJ1-2; D possibly corresponds to TRBD1 (6 bases). There are 12 residues in the CDR3. Germline V gives CDR1 SNHLY, CDR2 FYNNEI. V shed 9 bases and J shed 4 bases, with 12 bases lying between them. CDR3 sequence: CARQGMGYGYTF. In DNA form, the CDR3 reads TGTGCCAGACAGGGCATGGGCTATGGCTACACCTTC.

V is TRBV5-6 and J is TRBJ2-5; TRBD2 agrees at 10 bases. V lost 2 bases to trimming and J lost 4 bases; unmatched junction nucleotides: 11. The germline V gene has CDR1 SGHDT and CDR2 YYEEEE. This CDR3 is 17 amino acids long. The CDR3 nucleotides are TGTGCCAGCAGCTTCGGTGGTAGCGGGGGGATTCGAGAGACCCAGTACTTC. It specifies CASSFGGSGGIRETQYF.

This CDR3 is CASSPADMTGLRTEAFF. The CDR3 DNA is TGTGCCAGCTCACCAGCAGACATGACAGGGTTGAGGACTGAAGCTTTCTTT. The chain links TRBV18 to TRBJ1-1; 7 bases are a match to TRBD1. Germline V lookup: CDR1 KGHSH, CDR2 LQKENI. Unmatched junction bases numbered 14, after V lost 2 bases and J lost 5 bases. This CDR3 comprises 17 residues.

The chain carries TRBV11-2 and TRBJ1-2; maybe TRBD1 (5 bases). The CDR3 spans 14 residues. Germline lookup yields CDR1 SGHAT and CDR2 FQNNGV. V was pared by 5 bases and J by 8 bases, with 18 bases between. The CDR3 reads CASSPPGAGGGYTF. The DNA for the CDR3 is TGTGCCAGCAGCCCCCCGGGAGCTGGGGGAGGCTACACCTTC.

The V and J genes are TRBV30 and TRBJ1-5; D may be TRBD1 (5 bases). The CDR3 extends over 13 amino acids. The germline CDR1 and CDR2 sequences are GTSNPN and SVGIG (reference sequence). Trimming pared 4 bases from V and 5 bases from J, leaving 12 bases between. The DNA for the CDR3 is TGTGCCTGGACTCACGGGGGGGATCAGCCCCAGCATTTT. This translates into CAWTHGGDQPQHF.

The rearrangement links TRBV6-5 to TRBJ1-1, with 9 bases lining up with TRBD1. The length of the CDR3 is 15 residues. The V and J ends lost 2 bases and 8 bases, in that order; junction bases with no gene match: 9. Germline CDR1 and CDR2: MNHEY and SVGAGI. The CDR3 nucleotides read TGTGCCAGCAGTTACCCTAGACAGGGGGTTACCGAAGCTTTCTTT. Translated, it gives CASSYPRQGVTEAFF.

The V call is TRBV7-8, the J call TRBJ2-1; TRBD2 might be the D (5 bases). The CDR3 has 13 residues. V lost 5 bases and J lost 8, with 13 bases in between. The V gene's germline CDR1 is SGHVS and CDR2 FQNEAQ. The CDR3 here is CASSRREIDEQFF. CDR3 nucleotides: TGTGCCAGCAGCCGACGGGAAATTGATGAGCAGTTCTTC.

The chain's CDR3 is CASNQGEGNTIYF. Here the CDR3 DNA reads TGTGCCAGCAATCAGGGTGAAGGAAACACCATATATTTT. The rearrangement joins TRBV6-5 to TRBJ1-3, with a possible D match to TRBD1 (5 bases). Germline V gives CDR1 MNHEY, CDR2 SVGAGI. The CDR3 extends over 13 amino acids. V lost 7 bases and J lost 4, with 11 bases in between.

The rearrangement links TRBV28 to TRBJ1-4; 8 nucleotides agree with TRBD1. After removal of 1 base from V and 7 bases from J, the junction contained 5 bases not matched to a gene. Germline loops: CDR1 MDHEN, CDR2 SYDVKM. CDR3 length: 15 amino acids. This CDR3 reads CASSLSPDRGEKLFF. In DNA form, the CDR3 reads TGTGCCAGCAGTTTATCACCCGACAGGGGTGAAAAACTGTTTTTT.

The V gene is TRBV10-2, the J gene TRBJ1-1; no firm D call. Trimming stripped 10 bases from V and 0 bases from J, with 12 bases between. This CDR3 contains 13 residues. Germline-derived CDR1 and CDR2 are WSHSY and SAAADI. The CDR3 here is CATNPGMNTEAFF. CDR3 sequence (DNA): TGCGCCACCAATCCGGGTATGAACACTGAAGCTTTCTTT.

The genes are TRBV5-8 and TRBJ2-1, with D possibly TRBD2 on 6 matching bases. Germline CDR1 is SGHTS and CDR2 is YDEGEE. Trimming took 3 bases from V and 3 from J, leaving 13 bases between them. The CDR3 loop spans 15 amino acids. CDR3: CASSYFGTDYNEQFF. CDR3 coding DNA: TGTGCCAGCAGCTACTTCGGGACTGACTACAATGAGCAGTTCTTC.

The chain links TRBV6-6 to TRBJ1-1; 7 nucleotides match TRBD1. CDR1 MNHNY and CDR2 SVGAGI come from the germline V gene (reference sequence). There are 15 residues in the CDR3. V shed 4 bases, J shed 3 bases, and the junction held 8 bases outside the gene matches. CDR3 sequence (DNA): TGTGCCAGCAGTTCACTGGGACAGTCTCACACTGAAGCTTTCTTT. Protein product: CASSSLGQSHTEAFF.

The rearrangement joins TRBV14 to TRBJ2-7; the D gene is possibly TRBD1 (5 bases). The length of the CDR3 is 12 residues. The germline V and J ends were trimmed by 8 bases and 3 bases, with 11 bases remaining between them. The germline CDR1 and CDR2 sequences are SGHDN and FVKESK. CDR3 sequence (DNA): TGTGCCAGCTCCCCAGGGTTCTACGAGCAGTACTTC. It codes for CASSPGFYEQYF.

The chain links TRBV11-3 to TRBJ2-7, with 7 bases identical to TRBD1. The CDR3 length is 12 residues. The germline gives CDR1 SGHNT, CDR2 YENEEA. The J segment lost 3 bases and the V segment lost 8 bases, leaving 4 bases of the junction unmatched. The CDR3 DNA follows: TGTGCCAGCGGGGCAGGGGGCTACGAGCAGTACTTC. Translated, it gives CASGAGGYEQYF.

The rearrangement uses TRBV5-1 and TRBJ2-5; D perhaps matches TRBD2 (6 bases). The CDR3 contains 15 residues. Trimming stripped 1 base from V and 5 bases from J, with 15 bases between. Germline CDR1 and CDR2: SGHRS and YFSETQ. Written as DNA, the CDR3 is TGCGCCAGCAGCTTGTATGGGACTCAAGGGGAGACCCAGTACTTC. Translated: CASSLYGTQGETQYF.

The CDR3 DNA follows: TGTGCCAGCAGCTCCAGGGACATCGGGTTAGAGACCCAGTACTTC. This sequence encodes CASSSRDIGLETQYF. The chain uses TRBV7-8 and TRBJ2-5, with D possibly being TRBD1 (6 bases). CDR3 length: 15 residues. With 4 bases removed from V and 4 bases from J, the gap between germline ends came to 16 bases. Germline V gene data show CDR1 as SGHVS and CDR2 as FQNEAQ.

This rearrangement joins TRBV7-2 to TRBJ1-1; 7 bases map to TRBD1. Trimming cost V 8 bases and J 7 bases; bases outside gene matches: 19. Germline V lookup: CDR1 SGHTA, CDR2 FQGNSA. This CDR3 spans 16 amino acids. In nucleotides, the CDR3 is TGTGCCAGCGCGGACAGGTCATGGAGTCTAAACGATGAAGCTTTCTTT. The encoded protein is CASADRSWSLNDEAFF.

This chain uses TRBV6-1 with TRBJ1-4, with D unclear. CDR1 MNHNS and CDR2 SASEGT come from the germline V gene. The CDR3 contains 12 residues. V lost 6 bases, J lost 7 bases, and 9 bases lay in between. The chain's CDR3 is CASRPAAEKLFF. CDR3 bases: TGTGCCAGCAGACCAGCGGCTGAAAAACTGTTTTTT.

The rearrangement joins TRBV6-1 to TRBJ2-7, with 9 bases fitting TRBD1. Germline V gives CDR1 MNHNS, CDR2 SASEGT. V dropped 2 bases and J dropped 0; count of bases not matched to a gene: 5. This CDR3 is 16 amino acids long. CDR3 sequence reads: CASSEWGQGSSYEQYF. DNA of the CDR3: TGTGCCAGCAGTGAATGGGGACAGGGCAGCTCCTACGAGCAGTACTTC.

This clone showed up just a few times. The V call is TRBV4-2, the J call TRBJ1-1; 11 bases line up with TRBD1. Germline V gives CDR1 LGHNA, CDR2 YNFKEQ. V was clipped by 8 bases and J by 6 bases; unmatched bases: 5. This CDR3 has 13 amino acids. The CDR3 sequence is CASGWGQGAEAFF. The CDR3 nucleotides are TGTGCCAGCGGTTGGGGACAGGGGGCTGAAGCTTTCTTT.

The chain combines TRBV7-9 with TRBJ2-3; D possibly corresponds to TRBD2 (6 bases). Per germline, CDR1 SEHNR and CDR2 FQNEAQ (reference sequence). V lost 5 bases, J lost 0 bases, and 18 bases lay in between. The CDR3 runs 17 residues. The CDR3 here is CASSPPWRGKSTDTQYF. Written as DNA, the CDR3 is TGTGCCAGCAGCCCCCCTTGGCGGGGAAAAAGCACAGATACGCAGTATTTT.